The clone carrying this T cell receptor beta chain was counted a single time. The sample belongs to a study of blood T cell repertoires in COVID-19. Across the study: COVID-19 samples, acute and convalescent, were from the United States, Italy and Spain. PBMCs, B-cell-depleted T cells, or T cells provided the cDNA or gDNA that made up the material.

During active infection, Seattle patients enrolled and were then monitored through disease. Per the authors' pipeline: Estimates of nucleated cell counts were drawn from the amplification of reference gene primers. Assay: immunoSEQ multiplex PCR; the TCRdb copy retains only in-frame clones and omits some. V, J and clone size derive from that table, while D and trimming were established from the DNA sequence. The sample carries under 300,000 clones, around nine tenths recorded once. Germline CDR1 reads SGHTA; CDR2 reads FQGTGA. The CDR3 extends over 14 amino acids. V shed 5 bases and J shed 6 bases, with 14 bases lying between them.

The chain has TRBV7-3 and TRBJ2-4; possibly TRBD2 for D (7 bases). The specimen was peripheral blood. This clonotype was sampled from a young man with COVID-19, enrolled during active disease. This CDR3 reads CASSPGGGGNIQYF. In DNA, the CDR3 is TGTGCCAGCAGCCCTGGGGGGGGCGGAAACATTCAGTACTTC. The whole variable domain, remainder taken from reference TRBV7-3 and TRBJ2-4, is GAGVSQTPSNKVTEKGKYVELRCDPISGHTALYWYRQSLGQGPEFLIYFQGTGAADDSGLPNDRFFAVRPEGSVSTLKIQRTERGDSAVYLCASSPGGGGNIQYFGAGTRLSVL.